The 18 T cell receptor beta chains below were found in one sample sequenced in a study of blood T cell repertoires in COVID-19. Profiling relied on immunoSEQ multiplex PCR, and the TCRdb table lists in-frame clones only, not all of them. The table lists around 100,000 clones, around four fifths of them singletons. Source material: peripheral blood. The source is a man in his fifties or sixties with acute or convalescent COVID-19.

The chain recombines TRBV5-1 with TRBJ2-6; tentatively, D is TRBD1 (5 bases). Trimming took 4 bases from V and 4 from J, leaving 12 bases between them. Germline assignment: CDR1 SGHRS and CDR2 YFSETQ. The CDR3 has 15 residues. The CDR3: CASSNEGAGANVLTF. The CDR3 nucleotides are TGCGCCAGCAGCAACGAAGGGGCCGGGGCCAACGTCCTGACTTTC.

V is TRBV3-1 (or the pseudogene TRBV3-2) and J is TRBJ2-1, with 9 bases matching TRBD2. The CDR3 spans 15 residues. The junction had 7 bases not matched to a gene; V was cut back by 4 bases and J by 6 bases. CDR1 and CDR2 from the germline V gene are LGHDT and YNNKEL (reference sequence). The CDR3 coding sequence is TGTGCCAGCAGCCTCGGACTAGCGTGGGGCAATGAGCAGTTCTTC. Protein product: CASSLGLAWGNEQFF.

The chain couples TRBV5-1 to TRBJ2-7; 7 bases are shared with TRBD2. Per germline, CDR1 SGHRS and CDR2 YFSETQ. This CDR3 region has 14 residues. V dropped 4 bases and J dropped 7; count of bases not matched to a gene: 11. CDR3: CASSRRGGEGEQYF. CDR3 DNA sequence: TGCGCCAGCAGCCGGAGGGGCGGGGAGGGGGAGCAGTACTTC. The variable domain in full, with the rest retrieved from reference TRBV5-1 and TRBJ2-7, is KAGVTQTPRYLIKTRGQQVTLSCSPISGHRSVSWYQQTPGQGLQFLFEYFSETQRNKGNFPGRFSGRQFSNSRSEMNVSTLELGDSALYLCASSRRGGEGEQYFGPGTRLTVT.

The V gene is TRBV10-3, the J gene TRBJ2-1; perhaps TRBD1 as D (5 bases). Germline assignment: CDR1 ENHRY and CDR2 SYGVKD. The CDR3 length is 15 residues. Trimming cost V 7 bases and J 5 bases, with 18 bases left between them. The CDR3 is CAIKISGAADNEQFF. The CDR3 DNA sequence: TGTGCCATCAAGATTAGTGGGGCCGCAGACAATGAGCAGTTCTTC.

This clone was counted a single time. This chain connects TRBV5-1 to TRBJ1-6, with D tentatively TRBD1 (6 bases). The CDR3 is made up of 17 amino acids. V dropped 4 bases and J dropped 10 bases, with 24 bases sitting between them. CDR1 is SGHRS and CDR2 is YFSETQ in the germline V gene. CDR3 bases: TGCGCCAGCAGCGTTACGGGACAACCAACCAATTGGTCACCCCTCCACTTT. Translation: CASSVTGQPTNWSPLHF.

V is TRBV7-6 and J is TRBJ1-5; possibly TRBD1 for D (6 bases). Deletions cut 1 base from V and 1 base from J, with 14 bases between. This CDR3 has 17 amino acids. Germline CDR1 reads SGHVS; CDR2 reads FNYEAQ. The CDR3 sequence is CASSLVGAAGSNQPQHF. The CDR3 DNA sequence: TGTGCCAGCAGCTTAGTGGGGGCGGCAGGGAGCAATCAGCCCCAGCATTTT. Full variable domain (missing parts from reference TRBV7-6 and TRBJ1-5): GAGVSQSPRYKVTKRGQDVALRCDPISGHVSLYWYRQALGQGPEFLTYFNYEAQQDKSGLPNDRFSAERPEGSISTLTIQRTEQRDSAMYRCASSLVGAAGSNQPQHFGDGTRLSIL.

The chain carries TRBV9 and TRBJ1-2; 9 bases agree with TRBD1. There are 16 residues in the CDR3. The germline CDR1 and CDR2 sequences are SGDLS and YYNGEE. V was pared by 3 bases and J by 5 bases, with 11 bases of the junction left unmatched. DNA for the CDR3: TGTGCCAGCAGCGCCGGGACAGGGCCTAGTATATATGGCTACACCTTC. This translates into CASSAGTGPSIYGYTF.

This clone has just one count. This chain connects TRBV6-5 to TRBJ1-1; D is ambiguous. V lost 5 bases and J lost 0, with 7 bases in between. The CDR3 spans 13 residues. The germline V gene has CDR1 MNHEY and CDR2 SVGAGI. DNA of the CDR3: TGTGCCAGCAGTCGCAGGATGAACACTGAAGCTTTCTTT. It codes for CASSRRMNTEAFF.

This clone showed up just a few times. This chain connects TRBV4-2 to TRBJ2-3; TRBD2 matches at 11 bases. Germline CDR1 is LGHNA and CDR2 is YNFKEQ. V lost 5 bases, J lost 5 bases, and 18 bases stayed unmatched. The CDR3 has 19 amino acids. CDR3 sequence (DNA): TGTGCCAGCAGCACCCGGACTAGCGGGCCTGCTCCCCGGGGAGATACGCAGTATTTT. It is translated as CASSTRTSGPAPRGDTQYF.

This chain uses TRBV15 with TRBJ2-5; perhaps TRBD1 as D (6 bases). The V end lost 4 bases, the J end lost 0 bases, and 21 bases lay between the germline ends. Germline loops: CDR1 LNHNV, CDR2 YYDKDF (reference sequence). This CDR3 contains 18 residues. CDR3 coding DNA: TGTGCCACCAGCACAAATGACAGGAGAAGAAAGTACCAAGAGACCCAGTACTTC. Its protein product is CATSTNDRRRKYQETQYF.

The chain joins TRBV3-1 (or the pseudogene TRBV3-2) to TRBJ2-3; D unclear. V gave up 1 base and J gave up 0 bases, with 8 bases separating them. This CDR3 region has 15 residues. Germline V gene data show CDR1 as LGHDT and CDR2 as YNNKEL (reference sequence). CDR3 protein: CASSQAGSSTDTQYF. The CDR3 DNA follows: TGTGCCAGCAGCCAAGCAGGAAGCAGCACAGATACGCAGTATTTT.

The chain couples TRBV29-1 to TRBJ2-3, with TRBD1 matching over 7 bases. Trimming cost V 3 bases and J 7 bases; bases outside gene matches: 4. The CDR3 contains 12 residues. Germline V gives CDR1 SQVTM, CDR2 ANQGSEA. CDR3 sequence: CSVDRGLNTQYF. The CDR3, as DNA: TGCAGCGTTGATAGGGGGCTGAATACGCAGTATTTT.

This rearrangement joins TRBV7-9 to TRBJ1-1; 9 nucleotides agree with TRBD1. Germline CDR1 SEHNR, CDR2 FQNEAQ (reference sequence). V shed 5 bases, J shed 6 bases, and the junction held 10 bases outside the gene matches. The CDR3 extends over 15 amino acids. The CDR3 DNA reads TGTGCCAGCAGCGACCCACAGGGGGCGTCGCCTGAAGCTTTCTTT. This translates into CASSDPQGASPEAFF. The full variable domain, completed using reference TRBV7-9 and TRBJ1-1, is DTGVSQNPRHKITKRGQNVTFRCDPISEHNRLYWYRQTLGQGPEFLTYFQNEAQLEKSRLLSDRFSAERPKGSFSTLEIQRTEQGDSAMYLCASSDPQGASPEAFFGQGTRLTVV.

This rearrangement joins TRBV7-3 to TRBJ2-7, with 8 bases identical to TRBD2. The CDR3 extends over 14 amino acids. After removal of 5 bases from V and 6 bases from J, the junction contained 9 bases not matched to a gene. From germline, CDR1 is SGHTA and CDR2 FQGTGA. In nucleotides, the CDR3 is TGTGCCAGCAGCCCCGGACTAGCAGGCGGCGAGCAGTACTTC. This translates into CASSPGLAGGEQYF.

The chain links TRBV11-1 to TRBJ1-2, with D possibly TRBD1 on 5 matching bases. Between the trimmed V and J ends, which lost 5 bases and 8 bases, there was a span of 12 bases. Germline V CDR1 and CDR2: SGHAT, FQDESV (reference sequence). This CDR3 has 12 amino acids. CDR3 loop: CASSTRGVGYTF. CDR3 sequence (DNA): TGTGCCAGCAGCACCCGGGGGGTCGGCTACACCTTC.

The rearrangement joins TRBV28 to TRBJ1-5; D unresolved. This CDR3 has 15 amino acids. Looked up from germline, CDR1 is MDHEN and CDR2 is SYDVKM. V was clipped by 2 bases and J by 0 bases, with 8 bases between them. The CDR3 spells CASSLQAVSNQPQHF. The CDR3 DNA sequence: TGTGCCAGCAGTTTACAGGCTGTTAGCAATCAGCCCCAGCATTTT.

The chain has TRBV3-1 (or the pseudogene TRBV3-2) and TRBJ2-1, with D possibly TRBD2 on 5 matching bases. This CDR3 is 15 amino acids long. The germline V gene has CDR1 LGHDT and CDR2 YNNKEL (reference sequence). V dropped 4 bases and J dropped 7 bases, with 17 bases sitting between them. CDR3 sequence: CASSPRVSGGNEQFF. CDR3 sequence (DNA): TGTGCCAGCAGCCCCCGGGTGAGCGGAGGTAATGAGCAGTTCTTC.

CDR3 in amino acids: CASSVRESYEQYF. The CDR3 nucleotides read TGTGCCAGCAGCGTTCGTGAGAGCTACGAGCAGTACTTC. The V and J genes are TRBV9 and TRBJ2-7; D uncertain. Deletions cut 2 bases from V and 3 bases from J, with 9 bases between. This CDR3 comprises 13 residues. CDR1 SGDLS and CDR2 YYNGEE come from the germline V gene.